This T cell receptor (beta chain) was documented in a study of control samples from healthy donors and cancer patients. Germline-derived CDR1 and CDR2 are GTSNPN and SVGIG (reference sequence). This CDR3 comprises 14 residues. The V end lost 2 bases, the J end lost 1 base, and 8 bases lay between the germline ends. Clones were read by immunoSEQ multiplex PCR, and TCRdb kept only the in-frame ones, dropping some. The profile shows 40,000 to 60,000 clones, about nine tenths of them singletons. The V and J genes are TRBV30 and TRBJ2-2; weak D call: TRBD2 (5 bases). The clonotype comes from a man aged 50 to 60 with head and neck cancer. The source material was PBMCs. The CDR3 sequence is CAWSPGLNTGELFF. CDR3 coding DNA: TGTGCCTGGAGTCCCGGACTGAACACCGGGGAGCTGTTTTTT.